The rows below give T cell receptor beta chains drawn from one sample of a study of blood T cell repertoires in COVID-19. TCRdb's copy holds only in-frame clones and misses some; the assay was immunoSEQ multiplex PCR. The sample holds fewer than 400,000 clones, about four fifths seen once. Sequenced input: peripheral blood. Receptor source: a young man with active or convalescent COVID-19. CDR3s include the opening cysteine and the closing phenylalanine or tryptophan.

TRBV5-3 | CARSLFQTGQCNQPQHF
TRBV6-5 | CASSFGSRSYEQYF
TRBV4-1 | CASSPLGQLSSGPLHF
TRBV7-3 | CASSKGHSTDTQYF
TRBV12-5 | CASGLGIGTPVYGYTF
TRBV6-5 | CASSSTSGDPYEQYF
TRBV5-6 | CASSLEQNYGYTF
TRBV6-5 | CASTISRGNTEAFF
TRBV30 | CAWRAFRDRQETQYF
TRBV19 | CASSIGASYEQYF
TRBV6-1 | CASSELRPPYNEQFF
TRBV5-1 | CASSFGQVGANVLTF
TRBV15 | CATSRLTNTEAFF
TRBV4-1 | CASKRGLRGSNTEAFF
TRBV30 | CAWSGDSNTEAFF
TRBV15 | CATSRVRQGAEAFF
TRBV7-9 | CASSLQAIHYGYTF
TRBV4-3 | CASSQGGGGGNSPLHF
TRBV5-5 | CASSHSTTNYGYTF
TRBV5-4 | CASSLALGLDGYTF
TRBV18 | CASSKTRAENTEAFF
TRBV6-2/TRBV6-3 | CASSKVGGAWEQYF
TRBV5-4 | CASSSDSHNTDTQYF
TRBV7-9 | CASSLGGLASPQYF
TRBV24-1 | CATSDSRTGDTGELFF
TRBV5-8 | CASSLGGVQRRETQYF
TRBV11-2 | CASRSSGRKHTDTQYF
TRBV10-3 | CAISRDTKNEQFF
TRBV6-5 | CATVQGRRNEQYF
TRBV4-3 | CASSQESQVTDTQYF
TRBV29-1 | CSVYRDRLETQYF
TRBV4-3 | CASSPLAGETQYF
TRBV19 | CASSIDRSSRVNTEAFF
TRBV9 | CASSSRGGTYEQYF
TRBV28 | CASGKAQRTGRWSNQPQHF
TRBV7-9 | CASSFNPRQGKTAFF
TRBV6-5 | CASSYGGAHEQYF
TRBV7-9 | CASSISGRTYNEQFF
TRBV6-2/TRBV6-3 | CASSQNYEQYF
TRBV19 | CASGTSSQETQYF
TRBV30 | CASGQGSYNSPLHF
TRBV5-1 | CASSPNEPSYNEQFF
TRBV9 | CASSPRGGINEKLFF
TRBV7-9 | CASSSRGANTEAFF
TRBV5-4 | CASSLDSYNEQFF
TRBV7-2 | CASSSEWRGGRETQYF
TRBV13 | CASSLGRTGYNEQFF
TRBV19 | CASSRGRLLEQYF